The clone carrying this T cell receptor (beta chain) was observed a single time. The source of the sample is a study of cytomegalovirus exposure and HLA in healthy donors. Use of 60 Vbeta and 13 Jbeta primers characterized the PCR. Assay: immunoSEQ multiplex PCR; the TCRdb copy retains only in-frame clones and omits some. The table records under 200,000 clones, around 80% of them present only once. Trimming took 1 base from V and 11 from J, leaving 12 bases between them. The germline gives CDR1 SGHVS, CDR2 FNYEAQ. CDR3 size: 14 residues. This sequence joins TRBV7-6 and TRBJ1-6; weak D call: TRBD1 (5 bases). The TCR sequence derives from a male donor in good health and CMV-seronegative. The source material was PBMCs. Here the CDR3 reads CASSLGGRDTPLHF. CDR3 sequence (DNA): TGTGCCAGCAGCTTAGGAGGCAGGGATACACCCCTCCACTTT.